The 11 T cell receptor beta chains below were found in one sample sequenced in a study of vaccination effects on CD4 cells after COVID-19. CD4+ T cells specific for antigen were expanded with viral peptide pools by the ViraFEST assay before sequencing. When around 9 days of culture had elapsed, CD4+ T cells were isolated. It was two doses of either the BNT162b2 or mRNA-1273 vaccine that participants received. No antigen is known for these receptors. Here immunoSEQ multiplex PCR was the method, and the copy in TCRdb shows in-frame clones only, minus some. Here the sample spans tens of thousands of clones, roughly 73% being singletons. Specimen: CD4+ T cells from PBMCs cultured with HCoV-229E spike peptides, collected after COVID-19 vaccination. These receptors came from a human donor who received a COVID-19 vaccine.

CDR3 bases: TGTGCCAGCAGTTTAGCCGGGAACAATTCACCCCTCCACTTT. Translation: CASSLAGNNSPLHF. V and J are TRBV27 and TRBJ1-6, with D unresolved. The CDR3 covers 14 residues. The V end was cut by 2 bases, the J end by 7 bases, with 9 bases between. CDR1 is MNHEY and CDR2 is SMNVEV in the germline V gene (reference sequence).

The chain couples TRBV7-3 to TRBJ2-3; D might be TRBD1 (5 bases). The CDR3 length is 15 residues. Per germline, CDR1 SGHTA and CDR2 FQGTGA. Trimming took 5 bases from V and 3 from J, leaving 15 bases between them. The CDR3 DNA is TGTGCCAGCAGCCAAGGACACCCGACAACAGATACGCAGTATTTT. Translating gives CASSQGHPTTDTQYF.

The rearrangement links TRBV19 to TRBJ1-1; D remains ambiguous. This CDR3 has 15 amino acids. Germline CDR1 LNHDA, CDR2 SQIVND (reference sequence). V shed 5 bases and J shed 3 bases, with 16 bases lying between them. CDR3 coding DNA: TGTGCCAGTAGTCTTGCACTAAGTCAGGACACTGAAGCTTTCTTT. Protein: CASSLALSQDTEAFF.

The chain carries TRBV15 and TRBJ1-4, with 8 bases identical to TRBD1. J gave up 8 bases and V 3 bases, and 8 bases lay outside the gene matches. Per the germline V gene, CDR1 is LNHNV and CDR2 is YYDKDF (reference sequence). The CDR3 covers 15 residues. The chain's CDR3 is CATSSSRGLNEKLFF. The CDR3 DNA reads TGTGCCACCAGCAGCTCCAGGGGGCTAAACGAAAAACTGTTTTTT.

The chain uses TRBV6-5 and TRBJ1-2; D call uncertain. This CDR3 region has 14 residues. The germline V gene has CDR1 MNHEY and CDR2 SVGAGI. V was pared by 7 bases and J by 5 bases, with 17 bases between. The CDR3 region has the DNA TGTGCCAGCACCCGCGCGGGGATGGTTTATGGCTACACCTTC. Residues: CASTRAGMVYGYTF.

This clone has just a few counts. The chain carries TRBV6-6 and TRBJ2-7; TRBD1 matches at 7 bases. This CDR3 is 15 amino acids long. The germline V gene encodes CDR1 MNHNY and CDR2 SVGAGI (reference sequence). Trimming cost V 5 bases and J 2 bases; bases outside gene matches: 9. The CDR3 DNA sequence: TGTGCCAGCAGTCCTACAGGGGAGCCTCCCTACGAGCAGTACGTC. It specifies CASSPTGEPPYEQYV.

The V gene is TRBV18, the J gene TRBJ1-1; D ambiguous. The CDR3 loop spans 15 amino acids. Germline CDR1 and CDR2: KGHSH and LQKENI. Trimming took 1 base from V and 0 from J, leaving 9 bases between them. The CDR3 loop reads CASSPREDLNTEAFF. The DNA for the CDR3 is TGTGCCAGCTCACCACGAGAGGACCTGAACACTGAAGCTTTCTTT.

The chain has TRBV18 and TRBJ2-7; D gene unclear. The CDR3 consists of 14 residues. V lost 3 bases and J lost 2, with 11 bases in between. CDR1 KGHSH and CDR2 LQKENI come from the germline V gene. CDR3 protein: CASSPSGSAYEQYV. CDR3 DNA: TGTGCCAGCTCACCTTCAGGATCGGCCTACGAGCAGTACGTC.

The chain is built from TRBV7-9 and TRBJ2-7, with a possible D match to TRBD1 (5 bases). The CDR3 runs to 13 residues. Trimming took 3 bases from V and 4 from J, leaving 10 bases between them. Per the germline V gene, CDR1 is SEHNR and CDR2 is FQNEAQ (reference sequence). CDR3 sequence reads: CASSLIQGYEQYV. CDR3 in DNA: TGTGCCAGCAGCTTGATTCAGGGTTACGAGCAGTACGTC.

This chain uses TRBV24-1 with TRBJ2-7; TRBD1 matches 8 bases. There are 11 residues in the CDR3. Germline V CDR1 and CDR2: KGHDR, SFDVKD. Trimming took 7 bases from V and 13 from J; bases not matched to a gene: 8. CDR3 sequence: CATRPGQDRYV. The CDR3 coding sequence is TGTGCCACCAGACCGGGACAGGACCGATACGTC.

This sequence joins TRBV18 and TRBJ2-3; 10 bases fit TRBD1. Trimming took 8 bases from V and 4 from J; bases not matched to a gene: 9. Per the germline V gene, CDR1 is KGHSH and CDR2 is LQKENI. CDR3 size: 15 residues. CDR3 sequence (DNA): TGTGCCAGCGGAACCGGGACAGGGGACCCAGATACGCAGTATTTT. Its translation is CASGTGTGDPDTQYF.